The T cell receptor (beta chain) described here comes from a study of blood T cell repertoires in COVID-19. Study-wide background: T cells, B-cell-depleted T cells, or PBMCs supplied cDNA or gDNA.

In Cohort 3, a recovered donor had either two negative PCRs, clearance, or symptom resolution. With V trimmed by 3 bases and J by 0 bases, 4 bases remained unmatched. The V gene's germline CDR1 is LNHDA and CDR2 SQIVND (reference sequence). CDR3 size: 16 residues. Produced via immunoSEQ multiplex PCR; TCRdb's table is partial and in-frame only. Of 430,000 or so clones in the sample, approximately 90% were seen once. This chain links TRBV19 with TRBJ1-3, with TRBD1 matching 8 bases. The clonotype was recovered from a woman aged 40 to 55 who had recovered from COVID-19. The sequencing sample was made of PBMCs or T cells enriched from blood (not recorded which). The CDR3 sequence: CASSIGQGRSGNTIYF. CDR3 DNA: TGTGCCAGTAGTATTGGACAGGGACGCTCTGGAAACACCATATATTTT. Supplemented by reference TRBV19 and TRBJ1-3, the full variable domain reads DGGITQSPKYLFRKEGQNVTLSCEQNLNHDAMYWYRQDPGQGLRLIYYSQIVNDFQKGDIAEGYSVSREKKESFPLTVTSAQKNPTAFYLCASSIGQGRSGNTIYFGEGSWLTVV.